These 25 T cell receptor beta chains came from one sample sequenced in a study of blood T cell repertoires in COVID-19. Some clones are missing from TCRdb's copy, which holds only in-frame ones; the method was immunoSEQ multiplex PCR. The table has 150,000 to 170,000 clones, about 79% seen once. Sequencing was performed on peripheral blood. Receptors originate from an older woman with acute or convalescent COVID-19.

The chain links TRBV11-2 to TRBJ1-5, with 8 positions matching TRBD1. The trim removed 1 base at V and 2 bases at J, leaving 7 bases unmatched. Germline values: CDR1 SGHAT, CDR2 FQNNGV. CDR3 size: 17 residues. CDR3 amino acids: CASSLAAGGLGNQPQHF. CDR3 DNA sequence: TGTGCCAGCAGCTTAGCTGCAGGGGGCTTAGGCAATCAGCCCCAGCATTTT. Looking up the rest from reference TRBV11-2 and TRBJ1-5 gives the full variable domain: EAGVAQSPRYKIIEKRQSVAFWCNPISGHATLYWYQQILGQGPKLLIQFQNNGVVDDSQLPKDRFSAERLKGVDSTLKIQPAKLEDSAVYLCASSLAAGGLGNQPQHFGDGTRLSIL.

Written as DNA, the CDR3 is TGCGCCAGCAGCCCGTTGTCGTCCTATGGCTACACCTTC. Protein sequence: CASSPLSSYGYTF. This rearrangement joins TRBV5-1 to TRBJ1-2; no reliable D call. Germline loops: CDR1 SGHRS, CDR2 YFSETQ. This CDR3 has 13 residues. Trimming took off 4 bases at V and 4 bases at J, with 11 bases between the two ends. The full variable domain, completed using reference TRBV5-1 and TRBJ1-2, is KAGVTQTPRYLIKTRGQQVTLSCSPISGHRSVSWYQQTPGQGLQFLFEYFSETQRNKGNFPGRFSGRQFSNSRSEMNVSTLELGDSALYLCASSPLSSYGYTFGSGTRLTVV.

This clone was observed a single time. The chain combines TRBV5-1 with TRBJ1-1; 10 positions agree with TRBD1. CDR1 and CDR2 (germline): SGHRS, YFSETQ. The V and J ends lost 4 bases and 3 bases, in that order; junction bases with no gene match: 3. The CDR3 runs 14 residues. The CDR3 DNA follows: TGCGCCAGCAGCGCGGGACAGGGGTACACTGAAGCTTTCTTT. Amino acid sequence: CASSAGQGYTEAFF.

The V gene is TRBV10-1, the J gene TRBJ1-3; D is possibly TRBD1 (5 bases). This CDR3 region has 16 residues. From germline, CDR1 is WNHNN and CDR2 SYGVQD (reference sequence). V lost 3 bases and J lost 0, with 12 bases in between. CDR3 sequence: CASSDRVGASGNTIYF. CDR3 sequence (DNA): TGCGCCAGCAGTGACAGGGTTGGAGCCTCTGGAAACACCATATATTTT.

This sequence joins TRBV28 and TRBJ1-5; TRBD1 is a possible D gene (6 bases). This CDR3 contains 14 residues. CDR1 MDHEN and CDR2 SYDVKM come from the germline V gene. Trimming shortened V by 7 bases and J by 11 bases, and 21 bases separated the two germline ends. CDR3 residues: CASTLGTGTLAQHF. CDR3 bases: TGTGCCAGCACCCTGGGTACAGGGACGTTGGCCCAGCATTTT.

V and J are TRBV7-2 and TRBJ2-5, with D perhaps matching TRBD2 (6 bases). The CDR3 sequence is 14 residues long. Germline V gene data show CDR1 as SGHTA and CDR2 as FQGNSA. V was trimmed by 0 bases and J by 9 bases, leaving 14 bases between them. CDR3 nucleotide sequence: TGTGCCAGCAGCTTAGCTGGACTACTCAAGCCCCAGTACTTC. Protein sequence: CASSLAGLLKPQYF.

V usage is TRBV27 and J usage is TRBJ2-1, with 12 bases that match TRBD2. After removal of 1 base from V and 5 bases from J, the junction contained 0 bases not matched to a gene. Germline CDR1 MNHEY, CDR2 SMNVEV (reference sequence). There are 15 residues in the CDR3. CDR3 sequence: CASSLWTSGDNEQFF. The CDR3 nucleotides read TGTGCCAGCAGTTTATGGACTAGCGGGGACAATGAGCAGTTCTTC.

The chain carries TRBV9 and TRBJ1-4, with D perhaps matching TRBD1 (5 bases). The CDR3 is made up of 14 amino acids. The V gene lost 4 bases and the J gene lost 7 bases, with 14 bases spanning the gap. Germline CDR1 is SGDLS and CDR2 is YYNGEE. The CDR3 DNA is TGTGCCAGCAGCACCAGGGAGGTTGGTGAAAAACTGTTTTTT. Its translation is CASSTREVGEKLFF.

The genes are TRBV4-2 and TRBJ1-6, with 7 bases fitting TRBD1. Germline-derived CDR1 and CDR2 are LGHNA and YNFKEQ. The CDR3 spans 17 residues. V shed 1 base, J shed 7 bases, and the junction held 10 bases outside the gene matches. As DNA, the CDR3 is TGTGCCAGCAGCCAAGCGGGGCCTAGGGGGCGGAATTCACCCCTCCACTTT. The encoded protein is CASSQAGPRGRNSPLHF.

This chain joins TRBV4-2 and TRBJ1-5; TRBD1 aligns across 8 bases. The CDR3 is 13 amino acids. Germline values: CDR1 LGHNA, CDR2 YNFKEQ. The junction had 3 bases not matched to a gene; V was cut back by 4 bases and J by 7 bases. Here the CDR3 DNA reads TGTGCCAGCAGCCCAGGGGGCTTGCAGCCCCAGCATTTT. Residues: CASSPGGLQPQHF.

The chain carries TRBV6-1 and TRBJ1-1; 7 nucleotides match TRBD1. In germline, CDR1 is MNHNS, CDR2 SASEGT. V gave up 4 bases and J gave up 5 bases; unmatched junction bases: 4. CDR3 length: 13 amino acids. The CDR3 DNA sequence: TGTGCCAGCAGTGGGGGCAGGGGGACTGAAGCTTTCTTT. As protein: CASSGGRGTEAFF.

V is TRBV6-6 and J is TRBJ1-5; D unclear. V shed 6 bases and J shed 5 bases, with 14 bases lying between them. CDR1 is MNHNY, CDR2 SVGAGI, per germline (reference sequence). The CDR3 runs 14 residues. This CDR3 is CASSPHLSDQPQHF. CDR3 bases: TGTGCCAGCAGCCCCCACCTCTCGGATCAGCCCCAGCATTTT.

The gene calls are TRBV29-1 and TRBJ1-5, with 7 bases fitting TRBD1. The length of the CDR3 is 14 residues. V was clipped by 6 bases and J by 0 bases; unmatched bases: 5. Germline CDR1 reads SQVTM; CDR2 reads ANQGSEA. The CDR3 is CSVSTGLSNQPQHF. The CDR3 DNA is TGCAGCGTCTCGACAGGGCTTAGCAATCAGCCCCAGCATTTT.

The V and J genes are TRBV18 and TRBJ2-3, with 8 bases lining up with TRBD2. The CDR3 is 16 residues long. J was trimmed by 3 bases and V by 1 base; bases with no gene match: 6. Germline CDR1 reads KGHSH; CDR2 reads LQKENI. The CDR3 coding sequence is TGTGCCAGCTCACCACGAACGCGGGGGGAAACAGATACGCAGTATTTT. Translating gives CASSPRTRGETDTQYF.

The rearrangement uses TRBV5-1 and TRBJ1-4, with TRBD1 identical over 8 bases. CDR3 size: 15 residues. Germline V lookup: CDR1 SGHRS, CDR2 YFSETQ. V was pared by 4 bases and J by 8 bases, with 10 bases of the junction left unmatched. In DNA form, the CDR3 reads TGCGCCAGCAGCGCCACAGGGGGATACGGGGAAAAACTGTTTTTT. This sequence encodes CASSATGGYGEKLFF.

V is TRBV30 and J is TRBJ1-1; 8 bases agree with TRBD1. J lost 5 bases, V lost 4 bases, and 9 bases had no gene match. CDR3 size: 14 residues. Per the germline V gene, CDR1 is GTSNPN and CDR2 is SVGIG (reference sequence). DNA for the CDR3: TGTGCCTGGAAAATACAGGGGGTGTGGACTGAAGCTTTCTTT. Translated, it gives CAWKIQGVWTEAFF.

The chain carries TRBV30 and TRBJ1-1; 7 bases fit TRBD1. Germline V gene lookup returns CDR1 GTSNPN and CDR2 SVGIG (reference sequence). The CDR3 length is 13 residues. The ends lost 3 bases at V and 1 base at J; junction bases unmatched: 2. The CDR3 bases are TGTGCCTGGAGGGGACAGCCGAACACTGAAGCTTTCTTT. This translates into CAWRGQPNTEAFF.

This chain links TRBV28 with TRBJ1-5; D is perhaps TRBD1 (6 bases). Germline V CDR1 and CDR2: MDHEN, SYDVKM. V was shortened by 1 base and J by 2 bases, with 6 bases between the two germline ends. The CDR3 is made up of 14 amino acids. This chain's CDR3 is CASSLSGGNQPQHF. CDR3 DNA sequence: TGTGCCAGCAGTTTATCAGGGGGCAATCAGCCCCAGCATTTT.

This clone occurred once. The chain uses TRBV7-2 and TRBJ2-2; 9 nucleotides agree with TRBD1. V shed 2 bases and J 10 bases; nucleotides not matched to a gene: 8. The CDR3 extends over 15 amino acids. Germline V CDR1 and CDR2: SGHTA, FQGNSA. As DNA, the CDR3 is TGTGCCAGCAGCTTACTCTATACAGGGGGCAAGGAGCTGTTTTTT. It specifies CASSLLYTGGKELFF.

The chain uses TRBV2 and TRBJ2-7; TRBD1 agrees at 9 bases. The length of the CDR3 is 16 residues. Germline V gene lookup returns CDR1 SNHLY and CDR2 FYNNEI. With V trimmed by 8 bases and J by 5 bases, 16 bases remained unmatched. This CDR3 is CASEGPKGTGTHEQYF. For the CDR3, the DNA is TGTGCCAGCGAGGGCCCCAAAGGGACAGGGACCCACGAGCAGTACTTC.

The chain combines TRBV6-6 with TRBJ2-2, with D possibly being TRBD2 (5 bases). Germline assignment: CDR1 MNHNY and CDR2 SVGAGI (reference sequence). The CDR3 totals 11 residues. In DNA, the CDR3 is TGTGGGGCCGGGGAGACCGGGGAGCTGTTTTTT. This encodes CGAGETGELFF.

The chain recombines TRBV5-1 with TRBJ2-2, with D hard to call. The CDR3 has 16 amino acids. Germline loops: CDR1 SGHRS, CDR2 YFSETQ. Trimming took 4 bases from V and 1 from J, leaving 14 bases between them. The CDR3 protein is CASSPGLPGNTGELFF. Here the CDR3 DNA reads TGCGCCAGCAGCCCGGGTCTACCTGGGAACACCGGGGAGCTGTTTTTT.

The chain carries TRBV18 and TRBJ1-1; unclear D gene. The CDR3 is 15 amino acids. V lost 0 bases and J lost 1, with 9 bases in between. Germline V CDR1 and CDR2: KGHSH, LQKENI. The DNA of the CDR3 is TGTGCCAGCTCACCACCGTCAACACCGAACACTGAAGCTTTCTTT. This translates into CASSPPSTPNTEAFF.

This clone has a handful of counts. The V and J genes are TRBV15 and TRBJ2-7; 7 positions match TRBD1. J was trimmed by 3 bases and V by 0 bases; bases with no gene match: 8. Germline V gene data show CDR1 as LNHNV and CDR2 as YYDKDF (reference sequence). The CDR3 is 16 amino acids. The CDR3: CATSRELGDRVYEQYF. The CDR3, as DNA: TGTGCCACCAGCAGAGAGTTAGGAGACAGGGTCTACGAGCAGTACTTC. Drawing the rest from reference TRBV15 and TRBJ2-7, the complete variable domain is DAMVIQNPRYQVTQFGKPVTLSCSQTLNHNVMYWYQQKSSQAPKLLFHYYDKDFNNEADTPDNFQSRRPNTSFCFLDIRSPGLGDTAMYLCATSRELGDRVYEQYFGPGTRLTVT.

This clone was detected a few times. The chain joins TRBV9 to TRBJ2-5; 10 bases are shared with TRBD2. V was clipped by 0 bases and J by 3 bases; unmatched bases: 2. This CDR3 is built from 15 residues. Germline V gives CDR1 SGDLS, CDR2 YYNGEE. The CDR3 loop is CASSVGTSGEETQYF. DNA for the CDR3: TGTGCCAGCAGCGTAGGCACTAGCGGGGAAGAGACCCAGTACTTC.